Detailed here is one T cell receptor beta chain. CDR1 SNHLY and CDR2 FYNNEI come from the germline V gene. Trimming left V 3 bases short and J 0 bases short, with 12 bases between. This CDR3 contains 16 residues. The sample belongs to a study of blood T cell repertoires in COVID-19. Here immunoSEQ multiplex PCR was the method, and the copy in TCRdb shows in-frame clones only, minus some. The sample lists 240,000 or so clones, about 82% occurring once. This receptor was identified in a man older than 75 with acute or convalescent COVID-19. This sequence joins TRBV2 and TRBJ1-5; maybe TRBD1 (5 bases). The sample was peripheral blood. The CDR3 loop reads CASSDRGGDSNQPQHF. CDR3 sequence (DNA): TGTGCCAGCAGTGATCGTGGAGGGGATAGCAATCAGCCCCAGCATTTT.